These 17 T cell receptor beta chains came from one sample sequenced in a study of blood T cells in healthy people across ages. A second PCR, run for about 6 to 11 cycles, used a sample-barcoded 5' primer plus a J-beta primer mix. Each CDR3 protein gets one entry after TCRdb re-called the 5' RACE reads with MiXCR. This table has about 1,400,000 distinct CDR3 sequences, approximately 42% appearing once. The sample consisted of blood. The receptors were sampled from a woman aged 18-30 years in good health.

Remarks on this clonotype: A much larger clone lies one base from this, so it may be a read error. The chain is built from TRBV29-1 and TRBJ1-5; D uncertain. The CDR3 spans 13 residues. Germline V CDR1 and CDR2: SQVTM, ANQGSEA. CDR3 sequence (DNA): TGCGGCGTTGAAGAGCACAGCAATCAGCCCCAGCATTTT. Its protein is CGVEEHSNQPQHF.

This clonotype was seen only a few times. The V and J genes are TRBV20-1 and TRBJ1-1; D is ambiguous. Germline V gene sequence: CDR1 DFQATT, CDR2 SNEGSKA (reference sequence). The V end was cut by 5 bases, the J end by 1 base, with 11 bases between. The CDR3 sequence is 13 residues long. The CDR3 sequence is CSAGRTENTEAFF. The CDR3 nucleotides read TGCAGTGCTGGTCGGACGGAGAACACTGAAGCTTTCTTT.

This clonotype was observed a few times. The chain joins TRBV2 to TRBJ1-1; D call uncertain. Trimming pared 4 bases from V and 2 bases from J, leaving 8 bases between. The CDR3 sequence is 13 residues long. CDR1 and CDR2 (germline): SNHLY, FYNNEI. CDR3 nucleotide sequence: TGTGCCAGCAGTGGGGCCCCCAACACTGAAGCTTTCTTT. This codes for CASSGAPNTEAFF.

This clonotype occurred a few times. The chain couples TRBV9 to TRBJ2-7; the D gene is possibly TRBD1 (6 bases). Germline V gene data show CDR1 as SGDLS and CDR2 as YYNGEE. The germline V and J ends were trimmed by 4 bases and 0 bases, with 17 bases remaining between them. This CDR3 is built from 16 residues. CDR3 loop: CASSPVDRLLSYEQYF. CDR3 sequence (DNA): TGTGCCAGCAGCCCCGTCGACAGGCTCCTCTCCTACGAGCAGTACTTC.

This clonotype was detected only a few times. The chain links TRBV20-1 to TRBJ2-7; tentative D call: TRBD2 (5 bases). The CDR3 length is 11 residues. Deletions cut 6 bases from V and 3 bases from J, with 9 bases between. Germline CDR1 and CDR2: DFQATT and SNEGSKA (reference sequence). CDR3: CSAQEVYEQYF. In nucleotides, the CDR3 is TGCAGTGCGCAGGAGGTCTACGAGCAGTACTTC.

This chain uses TRBV4-2 with TRBJ2-5; D might be TRBD1 (7 bases). Judging by the DNA end, TRBJ2-7 fits better; the J call may be wrong. This CDR3 is 15 amino acids long. Germline V CDR1 and CDR2: LGHNA, YNFKEQ. Here the CDR3 reads CASSPTTGRTYEQYF. DNA of the CDR3: TGTGCCAGCAGCCCGACGACAGGGAGGACCTACGAGCAGTACTTC.

This clonotype turned up a few times. Just one base apart from a much larger clone, this may be a read error. The gene calls are TRBV28 and TRBJ1-4; D is perhaps TRBD1 (5 bases). Deletions cut 3 bases from V and 7 bases from J, with 18 bases between. The CDR3 has 16 amino acids. CDR1 is MDHEN and CDR2 is SYDVKM in the germline V gene. CDR3 loop: CASSFWDVEESEKLFF. The CDR3 DNA is TGTGCCAGCAGTTTTTGGGACGTGGAGGAGAGTGAAAAACTGTTTTTT.

The gene calls are TRBV30 and TRBJ2-1, with D unclear. Germline V CDR1 and CDR2: GTSNPN, SVGIG (reference sequence). With 2 bases removed from V and 3 bases from J, the gap between germline ends came to 14 bases. This CDR3 spans 15 amino acids. The CDR3 loop is CAWSPGASLYNEQFF. The CDR3 nucleotides are TGTGCCTGGAGTCCCGGAGCATCCCTCTACAATGAGCAGTTCTTC.

This sequence joins TRBV6-1 and TRBJ2-7; TRBD2 aligns across 14 bases. This CDR3 contains 16 residues. Trimming took 4 bases from V and 7 from J; bases not matched to a gene: 9. CDR1 is MNHNS and CDR2 is SASEGT in the germline V gene. The CDR3 here is CASSASGTSGSYEQYF. For the CDR3, the DNA is TGTGCCAGCAGTGCTTCCGGGACTAGCGGGAGCTATGAGCAGTACTTC.

The chain has TRBV6-5 and TRBJ2-4, with D perhaps matching TRBD1 (6 bases). Trimming pared 5 bases from V and 13 bases from J, leaving 15 bases between. Looked up from germline, CDR1 is MNHEY and CDR2 is SVGAGI. The CDR3 sequence is 12 residues long. The CDR3: CASSSSGDKQYF. CDR3 sequence (DNA): TGTGCCAGCAGTAGTTCCGGGGACAAGCAGTACTTC.

This chain's CDR3 is CASSRRDREDGYTF. CDR3 sequence (DNA): TGTGCCAGCTCACGCCGGGACAGGGAGGATGGCTACACCTTC. The J gene is TRBJ1-2, the V gene TRBV18; 9 nucleotides line up with TRBD1. The CDR3 is 14 amino acids. Looked up from germline, CDR1 is KGHSH and CDR2 is LQKENI. V lost 4 bases to trimming and J lost 6 bases; unmatched junction nucleotides: 6.

The V and J genes are TRBV12-3 or TRBV12-4 and TRBJ2-5; perhaps TRBD2 as D (6 bases). The CDR3 extends over 16 amino acids. Trimming took off 4 bases at V and 5 bases at J, with 20 bases between the two ends. The CDR3 loop is CASSSSVGTVFETQYF. The CDR3 DNA is TGTGCCAGCAGTTCATCGGTGGGGACTGTCTTTGAGACCCAGTACTTC.

The V gene is TRBV29-1, the J gene TRBJ2-7; 8 nucleotides align to TRBD1. V dropped 4 bases and J dropped 6; count of bases not matched to a gene: 5. The CDR3 totals 12 residues. From germline, CDR1 is SQVTM and CDR2 ANQGSEA. The CDR3 loop reads CSVAGGSGEQYF. The CDR3 coding sequence is TGCAGCGTTGCAGGGGGCTCGGGCGAGCAGTACTTC.

The table lists this clonotype with a few counts. The V call is TRBV6-5, the J call TRBJ2-1; TRBD2 agrees at 7 bases. The CDR3 is 15 residues long. CDR1 is MNHEY, CDR2 SVGAGI, per germline. The V gene end was trimmed by 4 bases and the J gene end by 8 bases; junction bases not matched to a gene: 11. In DNA form, the CDR3 reads TGTGCCAGCAGTTCCCCGGGACGGGGAGGGGATGAGCAGTTCTTC. Its translation is CASSSPGRGGDEQFF.

The J gene is TRBJ2-5, the V gene TRBV7-2; 10 positions match TRBD2. CDR3 length: 15 amino acids. The J segment lost 1 base and the V segment lost 2 bases, leaving 1 base of the junction unmatched. Per the germline V gene, CDR1 is SGHTA and CDR2 is FQGNSA. DNA of the CDR3: TGTGCCAGCAGCTTACTAGCGGGGGTCCAAGAGACCCAGTACTTC. Translation: CASSLLAGVQETQYF.

This clonotype was recorded once. The chain uses TRBV11-2 and TRBJ2-5; D possibly corresponds to TRBD1 (5 bases). Trimming removed 2 bases from V and 1 base from J, with 8 bases in between. Per the germline V gene, CDR1 is SGHAT and CDR2 is FQNNGV. This CDR3 has 14 residues. The CDR3 is CASSLTTVQETQYF. The CDR3 DNA reads TGTGCCAGCAGCTTAACGACAGTCCAAGAGACCCAGTACTTC. The full variable domain, completed using reference TRBV11-2 and TRBJ2-5, is EAGVAQSPRYKIIEKRQSVAFWCNPISGHATLYWYQQILGQGPKLLIQFQNNGVVDDSQLPKDRFSAERLKGVDSTLKIQPAKLEDSAVYLCASSLTTVQETQYFGPGTRLLVL.

The rearrangement links TRBV2 to TRBJ2-1, with D hard to call. The CDR3 consists of 15 residues. V was shortened by 6 bases and J by 0 bases, with 12 bases between the two germline ends. Germline V gene sequence: CDR1 SNHLY, CDR2 FYNNEI. DNA of the CDR3: TGTGCCAGCAGACCTCTGGGTAGCTCCTACAATGAGCAGTTCTTC. Its protein is CASRPLGSSYNEQFF.